This T cell receptor (beta chain) comes out of a study of T cell responses to AZD1222 COVID-19 vaccine. Comments on this clone: What it binds is unknown.

Germline V gene sequence: CDR1 MDHEN, CDR2 SYDVKM. The CDR3 length is 15 residues. Trimming took 0 bases from V and 2 from J, leaving 8 bases between them. Study-level results: The sample set comprised mostly white British donors with more females, and clonal diversity was possibly underestimated. Seropositivity was recorded at baseline in only a handful of AZD1222 recipients. Repertoire samples came only from after the peak T cell response.

Clones were read by immunoSEQ multiplex PCR, and TCRdb kept only the in-frame ones, dropping some. The sample yields nearly 200,000 clones, approximately 93% seen once. The TCR was taken from an adult who received the AZD1222 COVID-19 vaccine. The chain couples TRBV28 to TRBJ1-5; D ambiguous. Sequencing used peripheral blood, obtained 28 days after the second AZD1222 dose. The CDR3 DNA reads as TGTGCCAGCAGTTTATGGGCCGGGGGCAATCAGCCCCAGCATTTT. Its protein product is CASSLWAGGNQPQHF.